These 18 T cell receptor beta chains originate from one sample sequenced in a study of T cells expressing NK-cell markers. TCRdb reprocessed the 5' RACE reads; each CDR3 protein has one entry and no DNA is given. Its clone listing holds about 550,000 distinct CDR3 sequences. Sequencing was done on a sample of blood T cells: a sorted CD56 or NKG2C T cell subset, CD4+ or CD8+ T cells, or bulk PBMC T cells (not recorded which). Receptors were obtained from a man younger than 35 in good health.

The chain couples TRBV21-1 to TRBJ1-1. TRBV21-1 is shown as a pseudogene. This CDR3 spans 11 amino acids. The CDR3: CASSTGSEAFF.

The CDR3 protein is CAINPQGAGFHEQYF. The chain carries TRBV10-3 and TRBJ2-7; the D call of TRBD1 rests on TCRdb alone, since no DNA is present to check it. Germline values: CDR1 ENHRY, CDR2 SYGVKD. CDR3 length equals 15 residues.

The rearrangement joins TRBV4-3 to TRBJ2-1; TCRdb outputs TRBD1, but without DNA this stays unchecked. The CDR3 spans 15 residues. Germline V gene data show CDR1 as LGHNA and CDR2 as YSLEER. This CDR3 reads CASSQDHARGNEQFF.

CDR3 sequence reads: CSAKTGTGRDIQYF. This chain uses TRBV20-1 with TRBJ2-4; TCRdb picks TRBD1, but there is no DNA to check that call. Germline V lookup: CDR1 DFQATT, CDR2 SNEGSKA (reference sequence). This CDR3 has 14 amino acids.

The chain recombines TRBV5-1 with TRBJ1-2; TCRdb proposes TRBD1, but this gene call is untestable without DNA. Looked up from germline, CDR1 is SGHRS and CDR2 is YFSETQ. The CDR3 length is 15 residues. The CDR3 protein is CASSLFVATGYGYTF. The whole variable domain, filled in from reference TRBV5-1 and TRBJ1-2, reads KAGVTQTPRYLIKTRGQQVTLSCSPISGHRSVSWYQQTPGQGLQFLFEYFSETQRNKGNFPGRFSGRQFSNSRSEMNVSTLELGDSALYLCASSLFVATGYGYTFGSGTRLTVV.

The V gene is TRBV10-3, the J gene TRBJ2-7; as DNA is missing, the TRBD1 call by TCRdb cannot be tested. This CDR3 is built from 13 residues. Per the germline V gene, CDR1 is ENHRY and CDR2 is SYGVKD. This CDR3 is CAISETTGREQYF.

The V call is TRBV29-1, the J call TRBJ2-7; TCRdb calls TRBD2, which cannot be checked without DNA. Germline values: CDR1 SQVTM, CDR2 ANQGSEA. The CDR3 runs to 13 residues. Here the CDR3 reads CSVGSGPSYEQYF.

The chain joins TRBV3-1 to TRBJ2-2. This CDR3 spans 13 amino acids. Per the germline V gene, CDR1 is LGHDT and CDR2 is YNNKEL (reference sequence). CDR3 residues: CASSLPRGGELFF.

The chain links TRBV11-2 to TRBJ2-5. CDR1 and CDR2 (germline): SGHAT, FQNNGV. This CDR3 contains 13 residues. CDR3 sequence: CASSLILRETQYF. The full variable domain, in which reference TRBV11-2 and TRBJ2-5 provide the parts outside the CDR3, is EAGVAQSPRYKIIEKRQSVAFWCNPISGHATLYWYQQILGQGPKLLIQFQNNGVVDDSQLPKDRFSAERLKGVDSTLKIQPAKLEDSAVYLCASSLILRETQYFGPGTRLLVL.

The chain employs TRBV10-3 and TRBJ1-4. CDR3 length: 13 amino acids. CDR1 ENHRY and CDR2 SYGVKD come from the germline V gene. CDR3 in amino acids: CAISESVDEKLFF.

This sequence joins TRBV13 and TRBJ1-1. Germline assignment: CDR1 PRHDT and CDR2 FYEKMQ (reference sequence). CDR3 size: 16 residues. The CDR3 loop is CASSFRDGFRNTEAFF.

The V gene is TRBV4-1, the J gene TRBJ1-1. The CDR3 spans 12 residues. Per germline, CDR1 MGHRA and CDR2 YSYEKL. The CDR3 spells CASSQGSQGAFF.

The chain employs TRBV24-1 and TRBJ2-5; TCRdb indicates TRBD1, and absent DNA this call remains unverified. The CDR3 sequence is 15 residues long. Germline V lookup: CDR1 KGHDR, CDR2 SFDVKD. CDR3 protein: CATSDPGPARETQYF.

The chain has TRBV28 and TRBJ2-1. Germline CDR1 MDHEN, CDR2 SYDVKM. This CDR3 spans 12 amino acids. The CDR3 here is CASSPVGYEQFF.

The rearrangement links TRBV5-1 to TRBJ2-3. Looked up from germline, CDR1 is SGHRS and CDR2 is YFSETQ. The CDR3 has 15 residues. The CDR3 is CASSLVQSSTDTQYF. Together with reference TRBV5-1 and TRBJ2-3, the CDR3 gives the full variable domain: KAGVTQTPRYLIKTRGQQVTLSCSPISGHRSVSWYQQTPGQGLQFLFEYFSETQRNKGNFPGRFSGRQFSNSRSEMNVSTLELGDSALYLCASSLVQSSTDTQYFGPGTRLTVL.

V usage is TRBV6-1 and J usage is TRBJ2-1; TCRdb's D call of TRBD1 is untestable without DNA. Per the germline V gene, CDR1 is MNHNS and CDR2 is SASEGT. The CDR3 has 15 residues. The CDR3 loop is CASSPKGLINNEQFF.

The rearrangement links TRBV28 to TRBJ2-1; TCRdb lists TRBD1, though no DNA is available to test this call. Germline CDR1 and CDR2: MDHEN and SYDVKM. This CDR3 has 15 amino acids. The CDR3 here is CASILPGQGFQEQFF.

J is TRBJ2-2 and V is TRBV29-1; the D call of TRBD2 rests on TCRdb alone, since no DNA is present to check it. The CDR3 runs to 16 residues. Germline CDR1 and CDR2: SQVTM and ANQGSEA. CDR3 residues: CSVAGTSGRGTGELFF.